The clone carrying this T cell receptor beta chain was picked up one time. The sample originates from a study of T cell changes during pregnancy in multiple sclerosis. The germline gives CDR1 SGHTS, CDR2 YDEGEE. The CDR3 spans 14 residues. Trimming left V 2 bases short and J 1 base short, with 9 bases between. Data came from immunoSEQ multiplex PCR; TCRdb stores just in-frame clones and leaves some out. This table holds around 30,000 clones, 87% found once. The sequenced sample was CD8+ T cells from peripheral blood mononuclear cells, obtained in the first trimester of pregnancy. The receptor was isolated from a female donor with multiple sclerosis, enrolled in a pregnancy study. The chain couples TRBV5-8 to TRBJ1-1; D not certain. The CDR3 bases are TGTGCCAGCAGCTTATACACCTCGAACACTGAAGCTTTCTTT. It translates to CASSLYTSNTEAFF.